This T cell receptor (beta chain) was captured in a study of blood T cell repertoires in COVID-19. Study overall: Collection of acute and convalescent COVID-19 samples took place in the United States, Italy and Spain.

Seattle's enrolled individuals joined amid active infection and were then monitored longitudinally. The CDR3 spans 14 residues. Germline V CDR1 and CDR2: MNHEY, SMNVEV (reference sequence). V lost 4 bases and J lost 1; bases outside the gene matches: 3. Sequencing used immunoSEQ multiplex PCR; TCRdb keeps in-frame clones, though not all of them. The sample has approximately 440,000 clones; roughly 88% are singletons. The receptor comes from a woman in her fifties or sixties with COVID-19, enrolled during active disease. The chain recombines TRBV27 with TRBJ1-1, with 7 bases that match TRBD1. Sequenced material: peripheral blood. Written as DNA, the CDR3 is TGTGCCAGCAGTTCTAGGACAGGGAACACTGAAGCTTTCTTT. Its translation is CASSSRTGNTEAFF.